What follows are 12 T cell receptor beta chains derived from one specimen sequenced in a study of blood T cell repertoires in COVID-19. Here immunoSEQ multiplex PCR was the method, and the copy in TCRdb shows in-frame clones only, minus some. The sample consists of about 230,000 clones, less than 90% of them appearing once. The sequenced sample was peripheral blood. The source of these receptors is a woman between 70 and 85 years old with active or convalescent COVID-19.

V usage is TRBV9 and J usage is TRBJ1-2, with TRBD1 identical over 10 bases. V was pared by 4 bases and J by 4 bases, with 4 bases of the junction left unmatched. The CDR3 spans 14 residues. CDR1 SGDLS and CDR2 YYNGEE come from the germline V gene. CDR3 in DNA: TGTGCCAGCAGCCCGGACAGGGGGTCCTATGGCTACACCTTC. Translating it yields CASSPDRGSYGYTF. Complete variable domain (other parts from reference TRBV9 and TRBJ1-2): DSGVTQTPKHLITATGQRVTLRCSPRSGDLSVYWYQQSLDQGLQFLIQYYNGEERAKGNILERFSAQQFPDLHSELNLSSLELGDSALYFCASSPDRGSYGYTFGSGTRLTVV.

This clone appeared a single time. V and J are TRBV27 and TRBJ2-2, with TRBD1 matching over 9 bases. J was trimmed by 1 base and V by 2 bases; bases with no gene match: 2. CDR3 length: 16 residues. Per the germline V gene, CDR1 is MNHEY and CDR2 is SMNVEV (reference sequence). CDR3 DNA: TGTGCCAGCAGTTTAATGGGACAGGGGAACACCGGGGAGCTGTTTTTT. It is translated as CASSLMGQGNTGELFF.

This rearrangement joins TRBV28 to TRBJ2-2; 7 nucleotides match TRBD1. The CDR3 runs to 14 residues. CDR1 is MDHEN, CDR2 SYDVKM, per germline. The trim removed 9 bases at V and 0 bases at J, leaving 4 bases unmatched. CDR3 loop: CASRDRTNTGELFF. CDR3 DNA: TGTGCCAGTCGGGACAGAACGAACACCGGGGAGCTGTTTTTT.

This clone came up once. The CDR3: CAISETPPPADTQYF. CDR3 DNA sequence: TGTGCCATCAGTGAAACTCCGCCTCCCGCAGATACGCAGTATTTT. The rearrangement joins TRBV10-3 to TRBJ2-3; D call uncertain. V lost 3 bases and J lost 4, with 14 bases in between. CDR1 is ENHRY, CDR2 SYGVKD, per germline. The CDR3 length is 15 residues.

The chain combines TRBV11-2 with TRBJ2-1; D is perhaps TRBD2 (5 bases). The V end lost 5 bases, the J end lost 7 bases, and 12 bases lay between the germline ends. Germline lookup yields CDR1 SGHAT and CDR2 FQNNGV. The CDR3 is 13 amino acids. CDR3 region: CASSEGSLNEQFF. The CDR3 DNA is TGTGCCAGCAGCGAGGGTTCCCTTAATGAGCAGTTCTTC.

V is TRBV10-3 and J is TRBJ2-3, with 7 bases that match TRBD2. V gave up 2 bases and J gave up 1 base; unmatched junction bases: 6. The CDR3 has 16 amino acids. The germline CDR1 and CDR2 sequences are ENHRY and SYGVKD. The CDR3 loop reads CAISEAAGSGTDTQYF. CDR3 DNA sequence: TGTGCCATCAGTGAGGCAGCGGGAAGTGGCACAGATACGCAGTATTTT.

This clone occurred a few times. The genes are TRBV10-3 and TRBJ1-5; no clear D gene. Trimming cost V 0 bases and J 5 bases, with 5 bases left between them. Germline CDR1 reads ENHRY; CDR2 reads SYGVKD. The CDR3 is 13 amino acids. Here the CDR3 DNA reads TGTGCCATCAGTGAGTCGCCGGATCAGCCCCAGCATTTT. Residues: CAISESPDQPQHF.

The V call is TRBV7-9, the J call TRBJ2-1; TRBD2 is a possible D gene (6 bases). Looked up from germline, CDR1 is SEHNR and CDR2 is FQNEAQ (reference sequence). The CDR3 extends over 16 amino acids. Trimming shortened V by 3 bases and J by 4 bases, and 16 bases separated the two germline ends. CDR3 DNA sequence: TGTGCCAGCAGCTTCCCCCCCCGGGAGCTGTACAATGAGCAGTTCTTC. Its protein is CASSFPPRELYNEQFF.

This chain connects TRBV25-1 to TRBJ2-2; 14 nucleotides agree with TRBD2. From germline, CDR1 is MGHDK and CDR2 SYGVNS. V gave up 6 bases and J gave up 6 bases; unmatched junction bases: 3. The CDR3 totals 15 residues. The CDR3 nucleotides are TGTGCCAGCAGCAGACTAGCGGGAGGGTCCGGGGAGCTGTTTTTT. Translation: CASSRLAGGSGELFF.

The chain combines TRBV10-3 with TRBJ2-1; possible D gene TRBD2, 7 bases. V lost 0 bases, J lost 6 bases, and 15 bases lay in between. CDR1 is ENHRY and CDR2 is SYGVKD in the germline V gene. This CDR3 has 16 residues. This chain's CDR3 is CAISESNRGGGNEQFF. In DNA, the CDR3 is TGTGCCATCAGTGAGTCGAATAGGGGAGGGGGCAATGAGCAGTTCTTC.

The gene calls are TRBV28 and TRBJ1-2; D is perhaps TRBD1 (5 bases). V was shortened by 7 bases and J by 3 bases, with 15 bases between the two germline ends. Germline-derived CDR1 and CDR2 are MDHEN and SYDVKM. The CDR3 sequence is 14 residues long. CDR3 loop: CASKSAQGHYGYTF. CDR3 sequence (DNA): TGTGCCAGCAAGTCGGCTCAGGGCCACTATGGCTACACCTTC.

The chain has TRBV28 and TRBJ2-2; the D is unclear. The CDR3 is made up of 13 amino acids. From germline, CDR1 is MDHEN and CDR2 SYDVKM. Trimming shortened V by 9 bases and J by 1 base, and 9 bases separated the two germline ends. The CDR3 here is CASGWLNTGELFF. In DNA form, the CDR3 reads TGTGCCAGTGGTTGGCTGAACACCGGGGAGCTGTTTTTT.